This T cell receptor beta chain was identified during a study of shared clonotypes between healthy human individuals. Study observations and caveats: All-four-donor shared clonotypes had higher generation probabilities than non-shared clonotypes did. Among a few donors, about 5% of naive CD4 clonotypes were found in common.

In regard to this clone: Its antigen is still unknown.

The method was immunoSEQ multiplex PCR; TCRdb's version includes in-frame clones alone and lacks a portion of them. The table lists 560,000 or so clones, roughly 96% of them singletons. CD8 cells classed as naive were CD45RO-negative and positively selected for CCR7, excluding terminally differentiated effector memory CD45RA+ cells. The specimen sequenced was naive CD8+ T cells sorted from blood. The sequence derives from a woman aged 30 to 39 in good health.

CDR3 amino acids: CASSAGAEETQYF. For the CDR3, the DNA is TGTGCCAGCAGCGCCGGGGCCGAAGAGACCCAGTACTTC. The J gene is TRBJ2-5, the V gene TRBV28; D is possibly TRBD1 or TRBD2 (5 bases each). With 6 bases removed from V and 3 bases from J, the gap between germline ends came to 11 bases. Germline-derived CDR1 and CDR2 are MDHEN and SYDVKM. The CDR3 contains 13 residues.